Listed here is a single T cell receptor (beta chain). Its antigen remains undetermined. One base away there is no much larger clone; base qualities are not given. The data stem from a study of immune reconstitution after stem cell transplant in scleroderma (dated by TCRdb to 2015 to 2018). The germline V gene sets CDR1 to SGHRS and CDR2 to YFSETQ. V gives up 3 bases and J gives up 11 bases, and the segment between their germline ends measures 9 bases. Taken from cysteine to phenylalanine, the CDR3 has 11 residues. Kept here is only the CDR3 DNA, which spans 33 bases and is read in frame from base 1. Library creation used RT-PCR. The data were produced on an Illumina MiSeq. TCRdb took the public reads, trimmed them with fastp at Q25, ran MiXCR for clone calling and kept in-frame beta chains. For every CDR3 protein sequence, its rows merge into one entry that carries the most common genes and DNA. The table for this sample lists around 1,700 distinct CDR3 sequences; 14% of them were counted only once. The ten biggest clones cover about a quarter of the sample.

The chain is assembled from TRBV5-1 and TRBJ2-1; tentative D gene TRBD2, with 6 bases matching. The specimen was collected before or after autologous hematopoietic stem cell transplantation (not recorded which). The receptor comes from a female donor with systemic sclerosis. The DNA reads TGCGCCAGCAGCTCGGGAGCAAAGCAGTTCTTC. It translates as CASSSGAKQFF.